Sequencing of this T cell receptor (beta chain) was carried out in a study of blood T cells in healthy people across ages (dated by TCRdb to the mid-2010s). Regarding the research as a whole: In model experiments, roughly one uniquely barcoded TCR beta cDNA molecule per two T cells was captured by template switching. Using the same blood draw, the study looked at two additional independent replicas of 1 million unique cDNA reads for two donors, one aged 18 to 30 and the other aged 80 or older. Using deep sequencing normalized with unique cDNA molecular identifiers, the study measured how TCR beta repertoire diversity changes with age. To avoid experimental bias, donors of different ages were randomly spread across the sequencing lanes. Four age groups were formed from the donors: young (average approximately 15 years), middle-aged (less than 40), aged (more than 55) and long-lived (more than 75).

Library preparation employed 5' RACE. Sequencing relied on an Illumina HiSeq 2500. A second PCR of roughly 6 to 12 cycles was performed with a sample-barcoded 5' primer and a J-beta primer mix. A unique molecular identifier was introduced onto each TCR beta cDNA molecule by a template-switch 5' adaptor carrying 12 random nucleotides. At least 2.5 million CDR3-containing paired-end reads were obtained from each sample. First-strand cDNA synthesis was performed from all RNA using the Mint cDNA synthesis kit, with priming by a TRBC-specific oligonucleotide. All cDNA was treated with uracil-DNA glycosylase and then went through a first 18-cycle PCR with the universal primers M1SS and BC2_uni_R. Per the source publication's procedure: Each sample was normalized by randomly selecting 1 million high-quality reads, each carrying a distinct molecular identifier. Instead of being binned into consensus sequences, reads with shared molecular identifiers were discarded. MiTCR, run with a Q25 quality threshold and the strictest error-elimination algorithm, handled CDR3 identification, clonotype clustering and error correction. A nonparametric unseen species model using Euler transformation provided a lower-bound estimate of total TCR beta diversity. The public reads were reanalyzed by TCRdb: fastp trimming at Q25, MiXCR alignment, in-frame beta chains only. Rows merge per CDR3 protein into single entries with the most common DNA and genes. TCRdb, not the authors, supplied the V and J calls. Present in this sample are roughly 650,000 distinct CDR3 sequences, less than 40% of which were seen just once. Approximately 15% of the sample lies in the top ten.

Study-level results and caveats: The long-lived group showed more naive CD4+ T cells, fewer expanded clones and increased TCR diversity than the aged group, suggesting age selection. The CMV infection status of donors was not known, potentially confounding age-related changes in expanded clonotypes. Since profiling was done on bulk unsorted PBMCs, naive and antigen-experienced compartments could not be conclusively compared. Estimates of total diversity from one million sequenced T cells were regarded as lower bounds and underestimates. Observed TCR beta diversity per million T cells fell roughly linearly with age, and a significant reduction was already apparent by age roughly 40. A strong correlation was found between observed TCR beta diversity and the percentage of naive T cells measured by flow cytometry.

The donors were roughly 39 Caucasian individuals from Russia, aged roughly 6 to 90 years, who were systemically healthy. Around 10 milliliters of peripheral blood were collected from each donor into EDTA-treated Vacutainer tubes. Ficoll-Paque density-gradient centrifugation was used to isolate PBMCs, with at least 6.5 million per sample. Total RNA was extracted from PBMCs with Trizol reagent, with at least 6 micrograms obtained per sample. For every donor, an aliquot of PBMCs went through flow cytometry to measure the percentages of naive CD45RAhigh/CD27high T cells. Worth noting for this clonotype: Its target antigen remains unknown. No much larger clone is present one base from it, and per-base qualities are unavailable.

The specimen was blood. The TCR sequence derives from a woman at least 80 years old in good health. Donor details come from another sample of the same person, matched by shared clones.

The nucleotide sequence is given as TGTGCCAGCAGTTTAGGCGGGGGGGCCTTAGATACGCAGTATTTT. This yields the protein CASSLGGGALDTQYF. This chain is built from TRBV12-3 or TRBV12-4 and TRBJ2-3, and TRBD2 matches 9 of the central bases. The CDR3 spans 15 residues, from the cysteine through the phenylalanine. The retained sequence is limited to the CDR3, 45 bases, with the frame set at the first base. V trim: 1 base; J trim: 5 bases; unmatched bases: 4.